Reported below is one T cell receptor beta chain. This CDR3 comprises 16 residues. In germline, CDR1 is SGHNT, CDR2 YENEEA. The V segment lost 0 bases and the J segment 7 bases; nucleotides outside the gene matches: 10. This sample was included in a study of technical replicates of blood from a handful of donors. Sequencing used immunoSEQ multiplex PCR; TCRdb keeps in-frame clones, though not all of them. The sample holds fewer than 85,000 clones, about 96% seen once. The TCR was taken from a human donor in good health. The V and J genes are TRBV11-3 and TRBJ2-3, with 7 positions matching TRBD1. The sample was T cells isolated from PBMCs. CDR3 residues: CASSLDSATGSHTQYF. The CDR3 nucleotides read TGTGCCAGCAGCTTAGATTCGGCGACAGGGTCGCATACGCAGTATTTT.